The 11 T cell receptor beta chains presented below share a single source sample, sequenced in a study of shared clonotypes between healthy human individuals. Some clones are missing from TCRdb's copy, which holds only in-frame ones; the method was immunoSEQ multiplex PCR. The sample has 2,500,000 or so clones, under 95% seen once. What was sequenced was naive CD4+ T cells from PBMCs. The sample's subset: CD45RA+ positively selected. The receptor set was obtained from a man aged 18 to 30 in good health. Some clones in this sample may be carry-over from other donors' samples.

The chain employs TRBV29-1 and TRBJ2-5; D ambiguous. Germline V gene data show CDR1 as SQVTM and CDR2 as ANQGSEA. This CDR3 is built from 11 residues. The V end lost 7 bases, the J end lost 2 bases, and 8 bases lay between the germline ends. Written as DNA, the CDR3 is TGCAGCGGTATAGGGCAAGAGACCCAGTACTTC. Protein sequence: CSGIGQETQYF.

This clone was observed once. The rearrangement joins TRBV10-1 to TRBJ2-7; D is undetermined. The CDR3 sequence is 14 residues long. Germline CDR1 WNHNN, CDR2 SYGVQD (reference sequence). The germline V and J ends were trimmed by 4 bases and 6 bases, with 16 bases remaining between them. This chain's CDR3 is CASSAYGTTSEQYF. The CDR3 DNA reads TGCGCCAGCAGTGCTTACGGTACTACGAGCGAGCAGTACTTC.

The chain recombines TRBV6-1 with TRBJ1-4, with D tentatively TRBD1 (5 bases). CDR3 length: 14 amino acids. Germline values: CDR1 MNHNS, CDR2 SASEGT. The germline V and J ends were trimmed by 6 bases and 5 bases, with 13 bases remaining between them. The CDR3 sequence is CASSRDGTNEKLFF. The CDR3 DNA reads TGTGCCAGCAGCCGGGACGGAACAAATGAAAAACTGTTTTTT.

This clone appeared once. CDR3 bases: TGTGCCAGTAGTTCCCGGGACACCAGGAGCAATCAGCCCCAGCATTTT. Translated, it gives CASSSRDTRSNQPQHF. V gene TRBV19 combines with J gene TRBJ1-5, with D perhaps matching TRBD1 (6 bases). Germline V gene lookup returns CDR1 LNHDA and CDR2 SQIVND (reference sequence). V lost 5 bases and J 1 base, leaving 15 bases between the germline ends. This CDR3 comprises 16 residues.

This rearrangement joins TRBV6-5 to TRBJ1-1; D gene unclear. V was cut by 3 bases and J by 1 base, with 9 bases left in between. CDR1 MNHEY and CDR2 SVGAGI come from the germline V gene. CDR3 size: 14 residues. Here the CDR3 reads CASSYEAKNTEAFF. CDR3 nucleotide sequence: TGTGCCAGCAGTTATGAGGCCAAGAACACTGAAGCTTTCTTT.

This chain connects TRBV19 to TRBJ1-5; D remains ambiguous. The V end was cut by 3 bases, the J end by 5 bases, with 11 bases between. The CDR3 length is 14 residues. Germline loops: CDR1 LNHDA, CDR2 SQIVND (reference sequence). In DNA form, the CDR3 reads TGTGCCAGTAGTATCTCTGGCGGGGATCAGCCCCAGCATTTT. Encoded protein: CASSISGGDQPQHF.

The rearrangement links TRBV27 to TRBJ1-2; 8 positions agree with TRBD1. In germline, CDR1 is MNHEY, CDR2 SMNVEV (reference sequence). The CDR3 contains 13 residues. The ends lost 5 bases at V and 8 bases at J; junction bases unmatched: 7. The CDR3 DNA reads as TGTGCCAGCAGTCGACAGGGGATTCACGGCTACACCTTC. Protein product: CASSRQGIHGYTF.

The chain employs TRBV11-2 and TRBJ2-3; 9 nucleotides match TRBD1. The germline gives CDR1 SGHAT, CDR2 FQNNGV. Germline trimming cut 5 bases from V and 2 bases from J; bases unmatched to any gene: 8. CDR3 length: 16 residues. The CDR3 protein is CASSPRTGDYTDTQYF. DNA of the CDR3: TGTGCCAGCAGCCCCCGGACAGGGGACTACACAGATACGCAGTATTTT. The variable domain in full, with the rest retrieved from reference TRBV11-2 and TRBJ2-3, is EAGVAQSPRYKIIEKRQSVAFWCNPISGHATLYWYQQILGQGPKLLIQFQNNGVVDDSQLPKDRFSAERLKGVDSTLKIQPAKLEDSAVYLCASSPRTGDYTDTQYFGPGTRLTVL.

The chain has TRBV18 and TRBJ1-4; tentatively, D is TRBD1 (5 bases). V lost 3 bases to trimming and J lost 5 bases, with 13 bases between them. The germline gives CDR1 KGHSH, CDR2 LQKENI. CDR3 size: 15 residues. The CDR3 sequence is CASSPRAEANEKLFF. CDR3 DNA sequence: TGTGCCAGCTCACCCAGGGCAGAAGCCAATGAAAAACTGTTTTTT.

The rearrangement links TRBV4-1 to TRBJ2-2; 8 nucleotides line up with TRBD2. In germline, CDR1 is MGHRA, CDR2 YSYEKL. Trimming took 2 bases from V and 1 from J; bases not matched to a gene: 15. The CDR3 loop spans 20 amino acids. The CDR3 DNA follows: TGCGCCAGCAGCCAAACCCCCGGTGGGCTAGCGGGCCAGAACACCGGGGAGCTGTTTTTT. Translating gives CASSQTPGGLAGQNTGELFF.

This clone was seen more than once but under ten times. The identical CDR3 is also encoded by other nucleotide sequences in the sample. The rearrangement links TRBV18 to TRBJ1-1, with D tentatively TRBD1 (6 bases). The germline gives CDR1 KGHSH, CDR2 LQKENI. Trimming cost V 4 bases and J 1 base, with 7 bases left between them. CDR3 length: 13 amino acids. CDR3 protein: CASSRTENTEAFF. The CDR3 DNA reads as TGTGCCAGCTCACGGACAGAGAACACTGAAGCTTTCTTT.